The 10 T cell receptor beta chains listed next were all sequenced from one sample in a study of cytomegalovirus exposure and HLA in healthy donors. The PCR made use of 60 Vbeta and 13 Jbeta primers. The repertoire was sequenced with immunoSEQ multiplex PCR; TCRdb's copy has only in-frame clones and lacks some. In the table there are 85,000 to 130,000 clones, roughly 79% of which are singletons. Sequenced material: PBMCs. The receptors were gathered from a man between 60 and 75 years old in good health and CMV-seropositive.

This clone occurred a few times. This chain uses TRBV7-3 with TRBJ1-3; D not resolved. The CDR3 runs 17 residues. Per germline, CDR1 SGHTA and CDR2 FQGTGA. V lost 4 bases and J 0 bases, leaving 16 bases between the germline ends. The CDR3 sequence: CASSSRGAGSSGNTIYF. The CDR3 bases are TGTGCCAGCAGCTCCCGGGGAGCTGGGAGCTCTGGAAACACCATATATTTT. Combining the CDR3 with reference TRBV7-3 and TRBJ1-3 gives the whole variable domain GAGVSQTPSNKVTEKGKYVELRCDPISGHTALYWYRQSLGQGPEFLIYFQGTGAADDSGLPNDRFFAVRPEGSVSTLKIQRTERGDSAVYLCASSSRGAGSSGNTIYFGEGSWLTVV.

The J gene is TRBJ2-7, the V gene TRBV27; tentative D call: TRBD1 (6 bases). V gave up 8 bases and J gave up 3 bases, with 14 bases separating them. CDR1 is MNHEY and CDR2 is SMNVEV in the germline V gene (reference sequence). This CDR3 comprises 13 residues. The CDR3 DNA reads as TGTGCCAGCGCCCAGGGGAGAAACTACGAGCAGTACTTC. Its translation is CASAQGRNYEQYF.

The sample holds a few counts of this clone. The chain joins TRBV28 to TRBJ1-1; D ambiguous. With 3 bases removed from V and 8 bases from J, the gap between germline ends came to 7 bases. This CDR3 comprises 11 residues. CDR1 and CDR2 from the germline V gene are MDHEN and SYDVKM. The CDR3 loop is CASSLSREAFF. In nucleotides, the CDR3 is TGTGCCAGCAGTTTGAGTCGGGAAGCTTTCTTT.

The chain combines TRBV4-1 with TRBJ1-4; D gene uncertain. Trimming removed 0 bases from V and 11 bases from J, with 10 bases in between. The CDR3 is 13 amino acids. The V gene's germline CDR1 is MGHRA and CDR2 YSYEKL. The CDR3 loop is CASSQEDSDKLFF. The CDR3 DNA sequence: TGCGCCAGCAGCCAAGAAGATAGCGATAAACTGTTTTTT.

This clone was found a few times. The chain has TRBV4-1 and TRBJ2-3; TRBD2 matches at 7 bases. This CDR3 has 15 amino acids. J was trimmed by 2 bases and V by 4 bases; bases with no gene match: 6. CDR1 and CDR2 from the germline V gene are MGHRA and YSYEKL. The CDR3 DNA is TGCGCCAGCAGCCCTACTAGCGCAGCCACAGATACGCAGTATTTT. This sequence encodes CASSPTSAATDTQYF.

The gene calls are TRBV6-1 and TRBJ2-7, with D unclear. With 5 bases removed from V and 5 bases from J, the gap between germline ends came to 7 bases. The CDR3 spans 11 residues. Looked up from germline, CDR1 is MNHNS and CDR2 is SASEGT. CDR3 sequence (DNA): TGTGCCAGCAGTTATCTAAACGAGCAGTACTTC. Amino acids: CASSYLNEQYF.

A word on this clone: One junction end disagrees with the germline gene, perhaps due to a read error. This CDR3 reads CASSPPSKTWAGGLAF. The CDR3, as DNA: TGTGCCAGCTCACCACCAAGTAAGACGTGGGCAGGGGGCCTCGCCTTC. V is TRBV18 and J is TRBJ1-2; 8 bases line up with TRBD1. The germline V gene encodes CDR1 KGHSH and CDR2 LQKENI. This CDR3 spans 16 amino acids.

This chain uses TRBV25-1 with TRBJ1-4; D remains unclear. CDR1 is MGHDK, CDR2 SYGVNS, per germline. The CDR3 is 16 amino acids. V shed 2 bases and J shed 5 bases, with 15 bases lying between them. CDR3 loop: CASSERGGFENEKLFF. Written as DNA, the CDR3 is TGTGCCAGCAGTGAACGGGGAGGATTCGAGAATGAAAAACTGTTTTTT.

V gene TRBV7-9 combines with J gene TRBJ2-3; 8 bases match TRBD2. The J segment lost 7 bases and the V segment lost 0 bases, leaving 9 bases of the junction unmatched. The CDR3 loop spans 16 amino acids. Germline loops: CDR1 SEHNR, CDR2 FQNEAQ (reference sequence). The CDR3: CASSLARGSGVNTQYF. The CDR3 nucleotides read TGTGCCAGCAGCTTAGCGCGGGGTAGCGGGGTAAATACGCAGTATTTT.

The chain couples TRBV2 to TRBJ2-7, with 7 bases matching TRBD2. The V gene end was trimmed by 7 bases and the J gene end by 0 bases; junction bases not matched to a gene: 3. The CDR3 is 13 residues long. Germline V CDR1 and CDR2: SNHLY, FYNNEI. The CDR3 region has the DNA TGTGCCAGCATGGAGCGGGGCTCCTACGAGCAGTACTTC. Its protein is CASMERGSYEQYF. The variable domain in full, with the rest retrieved from reference TRBV2 and TRBJ2-7, is EPEVTQTPSHQVTQMGQEVILRCVPISNHLYFYWYRQILGQKVEFLVSFYNNEISEKSEIFDDQFSVERPDGSNFTLKIRSTKLEDSAMYFCASMERGSYEQYFGPGTRLTVT.